The 7 T cell receptor beta chains given below trace back to one sample, sequenced in a study of beta chain features in type 1 diabetes. The sequenced template was cDNA made from the entire isolated RNA. Profiled with immunoSEQ multiplex PCR; TCRdb holds only in-frame clones, not every one. The sample lists approximately 250,000 clones, about a tenth seen once, with around 0.017% in the top ten. Study observations and caveats: Type 1 diabetes patients showed a moderate but significant shortening of TCRB CDR3s in all four CD4+ subsets.

The antigens of these receptors remain unknown. The source material was naive CD4+ T cells from blood. The receptor source for this set is a man aged 25-40 years with type 1 diabetes.

The V and J genes are TRBV7-3 and TRBJ2-7; TRBD2 agrees at 14 bases. CDR1 and CDR2 from the germline V gene are SGHTA and FQGTGA. This CDR3 spans 15 amino acids. Germline trimming cut 5 bases from V and 12 bases from J; bases unmatched to any gene: 12. In DNA, the CDR3 is TGTGCCAGCAGCGTCTGGGGGACTAGCGGGGGAACTTTGTACTTC. Amino acids: CASSVWGTSGGTLYF.

A remark on this clone: Other DNA variants within this sample encode the same CDR3. This chain uses TRBV19 with TRBJ2-1; TRBD2 is a possible D gene (6 bases). Between the trimmed V and J ends, which lost 7 bases and 0 bases, there was a span of 7 bases. The CDR3 extends over 13 amino acids. The V gene's germline CDR1 is LNHDA and CDR2 SQIVND (reference sequence). This CDR3 is CASTGSSYNEQFF. The CDR3, as DNA: TGTGCCAGTACCGGGAGCTCCTACAATGAGCAGTTCTTC.

The chain couples TRBV6-5 to TRBJ2-1, with 13 positions matching TRBD2. CDR1 and CDR2 from the germline V gene are MNHEY and SVGAGI. CDR3 length: 14 amino acids. V shed 8 bases and J 4 bases; nucleotides not matched to a gene: 2. CDR3 sequence reads: CASRTSGGYNEQFF. The CDR3 nucleotides are TGTGCCAGCCGGACTAGCGGGGGATACAATGAGCAGTTCTTC.

V usage is TRBV28 and J usage is TRBJ2-7, with TRBD1 matching over 7 bases. The CDR3 consists of 13 residues. After removal of 6 bases from V and 2 bases from J, the junction contained 4 bases not matched to a gene. Germline V CDR1 and CDR2: MDHEN, SYDVKM. The CDR3 reads CASRTGLPYEQYF. The DNA of the CDR3 is TGTGCCAGCAGGACAGGGTTACCCTACGAGCAGTACTTC.

This clone was seen a handful of times. A read error may produce the germline difference seen at one junction end. V usage is TRBV7-7 and J usage is TRBJ2-2; 8 nucleotides line up with TRBD1. This CDR3 has 15 residues. From germline, CDR1 is SSHAT and CDR2 FNYEAQ (reference sequence). The CDR3 nucleotides read TGTGCTAGCAGCCCGGGACAGGCCATCACCGGGGAGCTGTTTTTT. It is translated as CASSPGQAITGELFF.

In its sample, this clone was seen a few times. The V gene is TRBV30, the J gene TRBJ2-7, with TRBD2 identical over 12 bases. Trimming cost V 0 bases and J 7 bases; bases outside gene matches: 7. Germline CDR1 GTSNPN, CDR2 SVGIG (reference sequence). This CDR3 is built from 15 residues. In DNA, the CDR3 is TGTGCCTGGAGTGTAACGACTAGCGGGGGCAGGGAGCAGTACTTC. It yields the protein CAWSVTTSGGREQYF.

The table lists this clone with a few counts. The genes are TRBV15 and TRBJ2-3, with D possibly matching TRBD2 (5 bases). There are 15 residues in the CDR3. The germline V gene has CDR1 LNHNV and CDR2 YYDKDF (reference sequence). V gave up 0 bases and J gave up 1 base, with 8 bases separating them. In nucleotides, the CDR3 is TGTGCCACCAGCAGAGAGGACTGGGGCACAGATACGCAGTATTTT. It specifies CATSREDWGTDTQYF.